Below, one T cell receptor beta chain is given with its context. Its specificity is not known. Sorted T cells were CFSE-labeled and cultured 5 days with allogeneic regulatory or mature dendritic cells at 1:10. The sample originates from a study of regulatory dendritic cells for organ transplantation. Using immunoSEQ multiplex PCR, the repertoire was profiled, and TCRdb retains in-frame clones only, with some absent. The sample has roughly 12,000 clones, around 92% seen once. This clonotype was sampled from a human donor in good health. The sample consisted of naive CD8+ T cells from blood cultured with regulatory dendritic cells. Subset reported: CD45RA+ naive T cells.

CDR3 amino acids: CASSLGDPSYEQYF. CDR3 DNA sequence: TGCGCCAGCAGCTTAGGGGACCCAAGTTACGAGCAGTACTTC. The V and J genes are TRBV5-1 and TRBJ2-7; D assignment may be TRBD1 or TRBD2 (5 bases each). There are 14 residues in the CDR3. CDR1 is SGHRS, CDR2 YFSETQ, per germline. The V end lost 2 bases, the J end lost 4 bases, and 13 bases lay between the germline ends.